Below are 21 T cell receptor beta chains sequenced from a single sample in a study of identical twins. TCRdb recomputed calls from the 5' RACE reads with MiXCR, one row per CDR3 protein. Of 450,000 or so distinct CDR3 sequences in the sample, about 14% were seen once. These same data were also listed under a study on yellow fever vaccine responses in identical twins.

Sequenced material: CD4+ T cells sorted from blood. The origin of the receptors is a woman between 18 and 29 years old in good health.

This clonotype was found a few times. V and J are TRBV12-3 or TRBV12-4 and TRBJ2-7, with D possibly TRBD2 on 6 matching bases. Trimming took off 5 bases at V and 3 bases at J, with 20 bases between the two ends. This CDR3 spans 16 amino acids. CDR3 protein: CASSARLLADSYEQYF. DNA of the CDR3: TGTGCCAGCAGTGCCCGACTTTTAGCGGATAGCTACGAGCAGTACTTC.

V and J are TRBV12-3 or TRBV12-4 and TRBJ2-1; TRBD1 agrees at 12 bases. The CDR3 sequence is 14 residues long. V shed 8 bases and J 8 bases; nucleotides not matched to a gene: 7. The CDR3 DNA reads TGTGCCAGCTCCGGGACAGGGGGCATCTATGAGCAGTTCTTC. Its translation: CASSGTGGIYEQFF.

V and J are TRBV27 and TRBJ2-7, with 11 bases matching TRBD2. This CDR3 spans 14 amino acids. V lost 2 bases and J lost 6; bases outside the gene matches: 3. Germline CDR1 is MNHEY and CDR2 is SMNVEV (reference sequence). DNA of the CDR3: TGTGCCAGCAGTTTACTAGCGGGGGGTTCCGAGCAGTACTTC. This encodes CASSLLAGGSEQYF.

The rearrangement uses TRBV6-5 and TRBJ2-7, with D unclear. The CDR3 runs 12 residues. Germline-derived CDR1 and CDR2 are MNHEY and SVGAGI. V gave up 5 bases and J gave up 1 base, with 6 bases separating them. The CDR3 loop is CASSRASYEQYF. For the CDR3, the DNA is TGTGCCAGCAGTAGGGCTTCCTACGAGCAGTACTTC.

The chain combines TRBV13 with TRBJ2-1; 10 bases line up with TRBD2. J gave up 8 bases and V 4 bases, and 11 bases lay outside the gene matches. The length of the CDR3 is 16 residues. Germline V gene lookup returns CDR1 PRHDT and CDR2 FYEKMQ (reference sequence). The CDR3 here is CASSWGGSGRVHEQFF. The CDR3 DNA sequence: TGTGCCAGCAGCTGGGGCGGCAGCGGGAGGGTGCATGAGCAGTTCTTC.

This clonotype was found a few times. The J gene is TRBJ1-1, the V gene TRBV3-1; D unresolved. This CDR3 comprises 13 residues. Trimming took off 0 bases at V and 11 bases at J, with 13 bases between the two ends. The germline V gene encodes CDR1 LGHDT and CDR2 YNNKEL (reference sequence). CDR3 protein: CASSQDVPVRAFF. DNA of the CDR3: TGTGCCAGCAGCCAAGACGTACCAGTAAGGGCTTTCTTT.

The chain couples TRBV28 to TRBJ2-7; D might be TRBD2 (5 bases). V lost 7 bases to trimming and J lost 4 bases, with 11 bases between them. This CDR3 spans 12 amino acids. Germline V gene data show CDR1 as MDHEN and CDR2 as SYDVKM. The CDR3 here is CASIGSPYEQYF. The CDR3 coding sequence is TGTGCCAGCATAGGGAGCCCGTACGAGCAGTACTTC.

The V and J genes are TRBV20-1 and TRBJ2-1; 11 bases are shared with TRBD1. J lost 6 bases, V lost 0 bases, and 4 bases had no gene match. The CDR3 loop spans 15 amino acids. Germline V gene lookup returns CDR1 DFQATT and CDR2 SNEGSKA (reference sequence). The CDR3 loop is CSARETGTGGNEQFF. CDR3 nucleotide sequence: TGCAGTGCTAGAGAAACCGGGACAGGGGGCAATGAGCAGTTCTTC.

This rearrangement joins TRBV5-1 to TRBJ2-1; the match to TRBD1 covers 11 bases. V was pared by 3 bases and J by 5 bases, with 1 base of the junction left unmatched. The germline V gene has CDR1 SGHRS and CDR2 YFSETQ. This CDR3 spans 14 amino acids. The CDR3 nucleotides are TGCGCCAGCAGCTCGGACAGGGGGCACAATGAGCAGTTCTTC. Translation gives CASSSDRGHNEQFF.

V usage is TRBV10-3 and J usage is TRBJ2-1; 9 nucleotides line up with TRBD2. The V segment lost 0 bases and the J segment 9 bases; nucleotides outside the gene matches: 15. The germline V gene has CDR1 ENHRY and CDR2 SYGVKD. This CDR3 comprises 18 residues. In DNA form, the CDR3 reads TGTGCCATCAGTGAGTCGTTTGGCGGGGGGGCCCGATTCAGTGAGCAGTTCTTC. This sequence encodes CAISESFGGGARFSEQFF.

This clonotype was seen ten or more times. The chain carries TRBV9 and TRBJ1-1; no clear D. Germline V CDR1 and CDR2: SGDLS, YYNGEE. Deletions cut 4 bases from V and 1 base from J, with 8 bases between. This CDR3 contains 13 residues. In DNA, the CDR3 is TGTGCCAGCAGCTCCGGTGGGAACACTGAAGCTTTCTTT. Protein: CASSSGGNTEAFF.

The genes are TRBV29-1 and TRBJ1-1, with D unclear. Germline V gene data show CDR1 as SQVTM and CDR2 as ANQGSEA. The CDR3 is made up of 12 amino acids. With 1 base removed from V and 5 bases from J, the gap between germline ends came to 8 bases. In nucleotides, the CDR3 is TGCAGCGTTGAAGTAGGAGGGACTGAAGCTTTCTTT. The encoded protein is CSVEVGGTEAFF.

This clonotype was seen a handful of times. The chain carries TRBV7-2 and TRBJ2-5; TRBD1 is a possible D gene (6 bases). Germline loops: CDR1 SGHTA, CDR2 FQGNSA. The CDR3 contains 13 residues. V lost 5 bases and J 5 bases, leaving 12 bases between the germline ends. CDR3 DNA: TGTGCCAGCAGCCCCCAGGGGAAGGAGACCCAGTACTTC. The encoded protein is CASSPQGKETQYF. Supplemented by reference TRBV7-2 and TRBJ2-5, the full variable domain reads GAGVSQSPSNKVTEKGKDVELRCDPISGHTALYWYRQSLGQGLEFLIYFQGNSAPDKSGLPSDRFSAERTGGSVSTLTIQRTQQEDSAVYLCASSPQGKETQYFGPGTRLLVL.

This clonotype was seen a handful of times. The CDR3 DNA sequence: TGTGCCAGCAAACCTAGCGGGGGGGCCCACGAGCAGTACTTC. This sequence encodes CASKPSGGAHEQYF. This sequence joins TRBV12-3 or TRBV12-4 and TRBJ2-7, with 12 bases aligning to TRBD2. V was clipped by 7 bases and J by 5 bases; unmatched bases: 6. The CDR3 has 14 residues.

This clonotype was seen repeatedly, ten times or more. The chain joins TRBV6-5 to TRBJ1-2; unclear D gene. The CDR3 is made up of 15 amino acids. Trimming took 2 bases from V and 8 from J, leaving 18 bases between them. CDR1 is MNHEY and CDR2 is SVGAGI in the germline V gene. This chain's CDR3 is CASSYTEAGSAGYTF. The DNA of the CDR3 is TGTGCCAGCAGTTACACGGAGGCCGGGTCCGCCGGCTACACCTTC.

This clonotype has at least ten counts. This rearrangement joins TRBV5-1 to TRBJ2-7; D gene unclear. V was trimmed by 1 base and J by 3 bases, leaving 11 bases between them. CDR1 is SGHRS, CDR2 YFSETQ, per germline. This CDR3 has 14 amino acids. CDR3 DNA: TGCGCCAGCAGCTTGATCGGCGGAGACTACGAGCAGTACTTC. Amino acids: CASSLIGGDYEQYF.

V gene TRBV10-3 combines with J gene TRBJ2-4, with D perhaps assigned TRBD1 or TRBD2 (5 bases each). The CDR3 extends over 15 amino acids. Looked up from germline, CDR1 is ENHRY and CDR2 is SYGVKD. Trimming removed 2 bases at V and 1 base at J, with 9 bases between. The CDR3 bases are TGTGCCATCAGTGAGGCGAGGGGCGCCAAAAACATTCAGTACTTC. Translated, it gives CAISEARGAKNIQYF.

As concerns this clonotype: The junction and the germline gene differ at one end; a read error may be behind it. V is TRBV7-7 and J is TRBJ2-7, with 7 nucleotides matching TRBD1. The CDR3 extends over 15 amino acids. Germline V gene data show CDR1 as SSHAT and CDR2 as FNYEAQ (reference sequence). Written as DNA, the CDR3 is TGTGCTAGCAGCCTCGGACAGGCGAGCTCCTACGAGCAGTACTTC. This encodes CASSLGQASSYEQYF.

CDR3 residues: CASSGHDRAAGYTF. The CDR3 DNA reads as TGCGCCAGCAGCGGACACGACAGGGCTGCCGGCTACACCTTC. The chain recombines TRBV5-1 with TRBJ1-2; TRBD1 aligns across 7 bases. Germline CDR1 is SGHRS and CDR2 is YFSETQ. The junction had 11 bases not matched to a gene; V was cut back by 4 bases and J by 8 bases. The CDR3 is 14 residues long.

This rearrangement joins TRBV24-1 to TRBJ2-1; 10 bases line up with TRBD1. V gave up 7 bases and J gave up 6 bases; unmatched junction bases: 8. Germline CDR1 reads KGHDR; CDR2 reads SFDVKD. This CDR3 comprises 15 residues. CDR3 sequence (DNA): TGTGCCACCAGCCGGACAGGGGGGATTGGCAATGAGCAGTTCTTC. This encodes CATSRTGGIGNEQFF.

This rearrangement joins TRBV4-2 to TRBJ2-3; D not resolved. V gave up 4 bases and J gave up 6 bases, with 14 bases separating them. Germline V gene sequence: CDR1 LGHNA, CDR2 YNFKEQ. This CDR3 contains 14 residues. The CDR3 loop is CASSPKTMGDTQYF. In DNA form, the CDR3 reads TGTGCCAGCAGCCCCAAAACTATGGGGGATACGCAGTATTTT.